This T cell receptor (beta chain) was observed in a study of early T cells in non-severe SARS-CoV-2 infection. Overall study: Sequencing of unsorted whole blood was done on bulk RNA, leaving chains unpaired.

Regarding the study as a whole: The matching step, a VDJdb search, favored anti-spike CD8 responses and missed private and CD4 specificities.

cDNA molecules, individually, were tagged with unique molecular identifiers. TCRdb fed the 5' RACE reads into MiXCR, producing one record per CDR3 protein. The repertoire consists of more than 20,000 distinct CDR3 sequences, with 3.5% to 5% occurring once and the leading ten covering roughly 4.5%. Germline CDR1 reads SGHVS; CDR2 reads FQNEAQ. The ends were cut back, 2 bases at V and 1 base at J, with 13 bases in the middle. The CDR3 spans 16 residues. There are a few counts of this clonotype. Its target is not known. Sequencing was performed on whole blood. The TCR originated in an adult who was a healthcare worker with PCR-confirmed SARS-CoV-2 infection or an uninfected control (not recorded which). This chain links TRBV7-8 with TRBJ2-3, with D perhaps given as TRBD1 or TRBD2 (5 bases each). Here the CDR3 DNA reads TGTGCCAGCAGCTTAAAGGGGACGGGCCGCACAGATACGCAGTATTTT. Translated: CASSLKGTGRTDTQYF.